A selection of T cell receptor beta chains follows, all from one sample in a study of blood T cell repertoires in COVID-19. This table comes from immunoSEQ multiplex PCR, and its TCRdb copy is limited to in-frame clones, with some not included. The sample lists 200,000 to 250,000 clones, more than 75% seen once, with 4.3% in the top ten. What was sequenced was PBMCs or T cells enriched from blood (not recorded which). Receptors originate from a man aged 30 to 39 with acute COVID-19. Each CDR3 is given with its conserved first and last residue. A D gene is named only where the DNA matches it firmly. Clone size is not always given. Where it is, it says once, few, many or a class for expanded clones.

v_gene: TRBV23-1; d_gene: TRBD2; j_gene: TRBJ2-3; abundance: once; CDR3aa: CASSQWEKVGAGGRNTDTQYF; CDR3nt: TGCGCCAGCAGTCAATGGGAAAAGGTGGGAGCGGGGGGGCGGAACACAGATACGCAGTATTTT
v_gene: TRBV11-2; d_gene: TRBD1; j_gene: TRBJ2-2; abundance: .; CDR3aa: CASSPWTGVTGELFF; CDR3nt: TGTGCCAGCAGCCCCTGGACAGGGGTTACCGGGGAGCTGTTTTTT
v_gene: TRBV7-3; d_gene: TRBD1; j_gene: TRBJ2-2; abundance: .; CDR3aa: CASSPLSGTGPGELFF; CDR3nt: TGTGCCAGCAGCCCGCTATCCGGGACAGGGCCCGGGGAGCTGTTTTTT
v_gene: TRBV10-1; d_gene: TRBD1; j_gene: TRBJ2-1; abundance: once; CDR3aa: CASSYGQVNEQFF; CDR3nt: TGCGCCAGCAGTTATGGACAGGTCAATGAGCAGTTCTTC
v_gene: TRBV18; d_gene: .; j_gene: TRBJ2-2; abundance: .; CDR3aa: CASSPTTGGTGELFF; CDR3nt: TGTGCCAGCTCACCGACTACCGGGGGAACCGGGGAGCTGTTTTTT
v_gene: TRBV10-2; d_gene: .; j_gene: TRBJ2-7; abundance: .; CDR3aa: CASSNYEQYF; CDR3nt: TGCGCCAGCTCCAACTACGAGCAGTACTTC
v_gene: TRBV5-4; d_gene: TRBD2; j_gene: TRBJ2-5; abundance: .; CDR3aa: CASSFGRGGLQETQYF; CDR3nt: TGTGCCAGCAGCTTCGGTCGGGGGGGATTACAAGAGACCCAGTACTTC
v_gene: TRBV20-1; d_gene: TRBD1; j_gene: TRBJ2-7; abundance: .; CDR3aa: CSASPGTVSYEQYF; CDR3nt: TGCAGTGCTAGTCCCGGGACAGTCTCCTACGAGCAGTACTTC
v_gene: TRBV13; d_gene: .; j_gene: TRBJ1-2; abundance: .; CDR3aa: CASSPPGWVYYGYTF; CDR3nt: TGTGCCAGCAGCCCCCCGGGGTGGGTTTACTATGGCTACACCTTC
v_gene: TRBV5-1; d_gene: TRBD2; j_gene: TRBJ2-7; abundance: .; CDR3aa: CASSLVGTSGLLSYEQYF; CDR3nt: TGCGCCAGCAGCTTGGTGGGGACTAGCGGGCTCCTCTCCTACGAGCAGTACTTC
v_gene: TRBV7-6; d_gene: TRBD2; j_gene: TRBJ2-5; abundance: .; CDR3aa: CASSLARGGEKTQYF; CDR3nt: TGTGCCAGCAGCTTAGCGAGGGGAGGGGAGAAGACCCAGTACTTC
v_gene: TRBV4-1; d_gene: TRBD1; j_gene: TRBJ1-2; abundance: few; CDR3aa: CASSPEQGGALNYGYTF; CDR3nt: TGCGCCAGCAGCCCAGAACAGGGGGGGGCCCTTAACTATGGCTACACCTTC
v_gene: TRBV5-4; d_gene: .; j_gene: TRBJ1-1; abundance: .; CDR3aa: CASSLPDYRGTEAFF; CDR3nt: TGTGCCAGCAGCTTGCCGGACTACCGGGGCACTGAAGCTTTCTTT
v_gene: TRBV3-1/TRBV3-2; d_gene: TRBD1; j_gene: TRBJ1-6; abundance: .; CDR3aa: CASSLQGGSNSPLHF; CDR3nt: TGTGCCAGCAGCCTCCAGGGGGGAAGTAATTCACCCCTCCACTTT
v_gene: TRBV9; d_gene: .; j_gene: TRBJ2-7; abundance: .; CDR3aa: CASSVGGPYEQYF; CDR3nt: TGTGCCAGCAGCGTCGGTGGGCCCTACGAGCAGTACTTC
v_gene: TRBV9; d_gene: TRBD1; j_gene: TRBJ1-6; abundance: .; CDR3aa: CASSVAEGAADSPLHF; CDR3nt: TGTGCCAGCAGCGTAGCCGAGGGGGCAGCCGATTCACCCCTCCACTTT
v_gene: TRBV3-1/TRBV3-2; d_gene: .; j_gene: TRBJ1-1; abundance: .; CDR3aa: CASSQGGNTEAFF; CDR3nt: TGTGCCAGCAGCCAAGGAGGGAACACTGAAGCTTTCTTT
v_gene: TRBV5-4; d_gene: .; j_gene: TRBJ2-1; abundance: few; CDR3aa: CASSLSAGERNEQFF; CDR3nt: TGTGCCAGCAGCTTGTCAGCGGGTGAGCGCAATGAGCAGTTCTTC
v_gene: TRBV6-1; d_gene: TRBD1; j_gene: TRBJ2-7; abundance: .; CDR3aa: CASSGVPPGGGEQYF; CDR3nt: TGTGCCAGCAGTGGGGTTCCCCCAGGGGGCGGCGAGCAGTACTTC
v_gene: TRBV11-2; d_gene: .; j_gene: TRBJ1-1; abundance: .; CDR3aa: CASSLDMNTEAFF; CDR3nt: TGTGCCAGCAGCTTAGACATGAACACTGAAGCTTTCTTT
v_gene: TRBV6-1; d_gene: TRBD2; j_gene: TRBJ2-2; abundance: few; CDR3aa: CASSDPGGFGTIRELFF; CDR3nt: TGTGCCAGCAGTGATCCCGGGGGGTTCGGGACCATCAGGGAGCTGTTTTTT
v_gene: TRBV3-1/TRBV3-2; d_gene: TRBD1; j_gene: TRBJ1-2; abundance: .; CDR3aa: CASSQGGQPYYGYTF; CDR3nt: TGTGCCAGCAGCCAAGGGGGACAGCCCTACTATGGCTACACCTTC
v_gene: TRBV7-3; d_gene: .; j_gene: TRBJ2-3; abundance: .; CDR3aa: CASSLMAPRGSTDTQYF; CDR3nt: TGTGCCAGCAGCTTAATGGCTCCCCGGGGATCCACAGATACGCAGTATTTT
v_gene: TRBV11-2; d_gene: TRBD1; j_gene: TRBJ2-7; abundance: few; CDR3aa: CASSSNPGGQGRRYEQYF; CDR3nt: TGTGCCAGCAGTTCTAACCCCGGAGGACAGGGACGGAGGTACGAGCAGTACTTC
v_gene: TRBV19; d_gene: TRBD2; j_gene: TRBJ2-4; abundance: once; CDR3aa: CASSIEGLAGGQGRNIQYF; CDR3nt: TGTGCCAGTAGTATAGAAGGACTAGCGGGGGGCCAGGGGAGAAACATTCAGTACTTC
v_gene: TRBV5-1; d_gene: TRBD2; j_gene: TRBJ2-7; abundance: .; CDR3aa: CASSLSPSGGSYEQYF; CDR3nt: TGCGCCAGCAGCTTATCCCCGAGCGGGGGCTCCTACGAGCAGTACTTC
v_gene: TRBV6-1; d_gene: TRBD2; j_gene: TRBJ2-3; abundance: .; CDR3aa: CASSVGLAGGRNTDTQYF; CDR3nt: TGTGCCAGCAGTGTCGGACTAGCGGGGGGGCGGAACACAGATACGCAGTATTTT
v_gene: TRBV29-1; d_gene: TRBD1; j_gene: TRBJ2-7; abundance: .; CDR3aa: CSVRTGKHEQYF; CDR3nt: TGCAGCGTTCGGACAGGGAAGCACGAGCAGTACTTC
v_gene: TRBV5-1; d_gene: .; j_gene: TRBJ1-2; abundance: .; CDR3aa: CASSLFGGHYGYTF; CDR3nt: TGCGCCAGCAGCTTGTTCGGGGGACACTATGGCTACACCTTC
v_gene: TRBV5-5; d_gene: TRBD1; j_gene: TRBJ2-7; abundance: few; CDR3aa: CASSLEGAGEQYF; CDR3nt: TGTGCCAGCAGCTTGGAGGGGGCTGGGGAGCAGTACTTC
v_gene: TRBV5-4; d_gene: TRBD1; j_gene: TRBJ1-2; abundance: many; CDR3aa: CASSLDRAGYTF; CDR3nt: TGTGCCAGCAGCTTAGACAGGGCTGGCTACACCTTC
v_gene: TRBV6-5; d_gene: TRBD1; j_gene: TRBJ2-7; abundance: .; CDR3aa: CASSYRDSSYEQYF; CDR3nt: TGTGCCAGCAGTTATCGGGACAGTTCCTACGAGCAGTACTTC
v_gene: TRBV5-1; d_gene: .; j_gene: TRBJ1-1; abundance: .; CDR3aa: CASRVRRSDLSNTEAFF; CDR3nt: TGCGCCAGCAGGGTCCGGAGATCAGACCTATCGAACACTGAAGCTTTCTTT
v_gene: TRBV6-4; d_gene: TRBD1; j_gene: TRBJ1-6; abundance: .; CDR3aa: CASREGQGHRSPLHF; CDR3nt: TGTGCCAGCAGGGAGGGACAGGGGCATCGGTCACCCCTCCACTTT
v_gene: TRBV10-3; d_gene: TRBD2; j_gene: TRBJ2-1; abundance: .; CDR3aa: CATKPGTSGEEQFF; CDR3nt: TGTGCCACCAAACCCGGGACTAGCGGGGAGGAGCAGTTCTTC
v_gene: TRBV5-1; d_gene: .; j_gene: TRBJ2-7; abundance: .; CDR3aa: CASSSSIRGEQYF; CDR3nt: TGCGCCAGCAGCTCCTCAATCCGGGGCGAGCAGTACTTC
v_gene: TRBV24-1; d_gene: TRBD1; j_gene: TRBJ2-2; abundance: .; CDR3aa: CATSERPRTGLYTGELFF; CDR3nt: TGTGCCACCAGTGAGCGCCCGAGGACAGGGCTCTACACCGGGGAGCTGTTTTTT
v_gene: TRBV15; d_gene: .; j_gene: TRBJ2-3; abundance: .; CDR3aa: CATSRDPGTDTQYF; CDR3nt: TGTGCCACCAGCAGAGACCCAGGCACAGATACGCAGTATTTT
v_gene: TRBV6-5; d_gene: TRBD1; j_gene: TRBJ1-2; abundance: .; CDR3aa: CASRTGGGYGYTF; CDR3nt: TGTGCCAGCAGGACAGGGGGCGGATATGGCTACACCTTC
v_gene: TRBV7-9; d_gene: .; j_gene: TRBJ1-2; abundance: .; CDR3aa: CASSERAQGRYTF; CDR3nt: TGTGCCAGCAGCGAGAGAGCACAGGGCCGCTACACCTTC
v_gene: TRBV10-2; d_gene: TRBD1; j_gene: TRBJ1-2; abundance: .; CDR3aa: CASSETGGDGYTF; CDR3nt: TGCGCCAGCAGTGAGACAGGGGGCGATGGCTACACCTTC
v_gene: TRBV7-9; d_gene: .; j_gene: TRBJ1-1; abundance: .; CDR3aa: CASSLLSTAEAFF; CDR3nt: TGTGCCAGCAGCTTATTGTCCACAGCTGAAGCTTTCTTT
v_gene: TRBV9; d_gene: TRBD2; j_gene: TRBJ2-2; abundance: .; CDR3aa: CASETSGGGELFF; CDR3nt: TGTGCCAGCGAAACTAGCGGGGGAGGGGAGCTGTTTTTT
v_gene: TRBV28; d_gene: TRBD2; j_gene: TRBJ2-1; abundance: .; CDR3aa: CASAVSGGYNEQFF; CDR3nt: TGTGCCAGCGCAGTTTCGGGGGGCTACAATGAGCAGTTCTTC
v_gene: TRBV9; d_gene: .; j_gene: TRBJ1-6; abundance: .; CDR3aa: CASSVAGESSSPLHF; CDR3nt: TGTGCCAGCAGCGTAGCAGGGGAGAGCAGTTCACCCCTCCACTTT
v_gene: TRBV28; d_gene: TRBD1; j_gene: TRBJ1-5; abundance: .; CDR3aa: CASSLGGQGIQPQHF; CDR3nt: TGTGCCAGCAGTTTGGGGGGACAGGGAATTCAGCCCCAGCATTTT
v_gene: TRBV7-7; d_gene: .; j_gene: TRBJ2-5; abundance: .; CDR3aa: CASSPTSTAETQYF; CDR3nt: TGTGCCAGCAGCCCGACTAGTACGGCAGAGACCCAGTACTTC
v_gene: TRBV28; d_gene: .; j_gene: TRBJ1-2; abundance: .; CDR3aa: CASSFQVYGYTF; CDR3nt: TGTGCCAGCAGTTTCCAGGTCTATGGCTACACCTTC
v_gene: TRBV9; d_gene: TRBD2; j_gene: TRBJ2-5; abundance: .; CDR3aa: CASSVGTSGGQETQYF; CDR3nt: TGTGCCAGCAGCGTAGGGACTAGCGGGGGACAAGAGACCCAGTACTTC
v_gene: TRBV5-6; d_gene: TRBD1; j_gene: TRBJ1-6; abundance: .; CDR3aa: CASSFSGGYNSPLHF; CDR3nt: TGTGCCAGCAGCTTTTCAGGGGGCTATAATTCACCCCTCCACTTT
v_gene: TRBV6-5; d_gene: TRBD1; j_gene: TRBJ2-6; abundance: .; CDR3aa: CASSFDRGLGANVLTF; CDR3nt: TGTGCCAGCAGTTTCGACAGGGGGCTTGGGGCCAACGTCCTGACTTTC
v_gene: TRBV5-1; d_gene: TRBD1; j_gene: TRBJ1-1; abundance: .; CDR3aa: CASSYDPGTVEAFF; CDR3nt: TGCGCCAGCAGCTATGATCCCGGGACAGTTGAAGCTTTCTTT
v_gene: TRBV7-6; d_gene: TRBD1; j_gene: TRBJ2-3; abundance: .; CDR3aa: CASSFVLGQGLADTQYF; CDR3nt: TGTGCCAGCAGCTTCGTCCTAGGACAGGGGTTAGCAGATACGCAGTATTTT
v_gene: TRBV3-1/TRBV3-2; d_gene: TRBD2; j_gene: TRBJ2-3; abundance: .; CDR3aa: CASSLRLAGGSRTDTQYF; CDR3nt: TGTGCCAGCAGCCTTAGACTAGCGGGGGGTTCTCGCACAGATACGCAGTATTTT
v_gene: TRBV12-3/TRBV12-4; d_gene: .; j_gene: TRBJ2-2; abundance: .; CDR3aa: CASTLVGELFF; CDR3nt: TGTGCCAGCACCCTAGTCGGGGAGCTGTTTTTT
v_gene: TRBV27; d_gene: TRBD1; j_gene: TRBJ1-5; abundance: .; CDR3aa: CASSPAGDRGGRPQHF; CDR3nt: TGTGCCAGCAGTCCCGCTGGCGACAGGGGTGGGAGGCCCCAGCATTTT
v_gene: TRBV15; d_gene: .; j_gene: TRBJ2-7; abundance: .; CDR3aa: CATSRAGQFSGYEQYF; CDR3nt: TGTGCCACCAGCAGAGCGGGACAGTTTAGCGGTTACGAGCAGTACTTC
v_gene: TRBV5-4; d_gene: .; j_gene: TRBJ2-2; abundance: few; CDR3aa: CASSLARGVAGELFF; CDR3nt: TGTGCCAGCAGCTTGGCCAGGGGTGTGGCCGGGGAGCTGTTTTTT
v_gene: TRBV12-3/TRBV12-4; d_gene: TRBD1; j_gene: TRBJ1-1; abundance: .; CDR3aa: CASSLTGGEAFF; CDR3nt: TGTGCCAGCAGTTTAACAGGGGGTGAAGCTTTCTTT
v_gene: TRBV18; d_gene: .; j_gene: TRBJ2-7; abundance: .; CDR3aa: CASSPYGTSYEQYF; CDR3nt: TGTGCCAGCTCACCATATGGGACTTCCTACGAGCAGTACTTC